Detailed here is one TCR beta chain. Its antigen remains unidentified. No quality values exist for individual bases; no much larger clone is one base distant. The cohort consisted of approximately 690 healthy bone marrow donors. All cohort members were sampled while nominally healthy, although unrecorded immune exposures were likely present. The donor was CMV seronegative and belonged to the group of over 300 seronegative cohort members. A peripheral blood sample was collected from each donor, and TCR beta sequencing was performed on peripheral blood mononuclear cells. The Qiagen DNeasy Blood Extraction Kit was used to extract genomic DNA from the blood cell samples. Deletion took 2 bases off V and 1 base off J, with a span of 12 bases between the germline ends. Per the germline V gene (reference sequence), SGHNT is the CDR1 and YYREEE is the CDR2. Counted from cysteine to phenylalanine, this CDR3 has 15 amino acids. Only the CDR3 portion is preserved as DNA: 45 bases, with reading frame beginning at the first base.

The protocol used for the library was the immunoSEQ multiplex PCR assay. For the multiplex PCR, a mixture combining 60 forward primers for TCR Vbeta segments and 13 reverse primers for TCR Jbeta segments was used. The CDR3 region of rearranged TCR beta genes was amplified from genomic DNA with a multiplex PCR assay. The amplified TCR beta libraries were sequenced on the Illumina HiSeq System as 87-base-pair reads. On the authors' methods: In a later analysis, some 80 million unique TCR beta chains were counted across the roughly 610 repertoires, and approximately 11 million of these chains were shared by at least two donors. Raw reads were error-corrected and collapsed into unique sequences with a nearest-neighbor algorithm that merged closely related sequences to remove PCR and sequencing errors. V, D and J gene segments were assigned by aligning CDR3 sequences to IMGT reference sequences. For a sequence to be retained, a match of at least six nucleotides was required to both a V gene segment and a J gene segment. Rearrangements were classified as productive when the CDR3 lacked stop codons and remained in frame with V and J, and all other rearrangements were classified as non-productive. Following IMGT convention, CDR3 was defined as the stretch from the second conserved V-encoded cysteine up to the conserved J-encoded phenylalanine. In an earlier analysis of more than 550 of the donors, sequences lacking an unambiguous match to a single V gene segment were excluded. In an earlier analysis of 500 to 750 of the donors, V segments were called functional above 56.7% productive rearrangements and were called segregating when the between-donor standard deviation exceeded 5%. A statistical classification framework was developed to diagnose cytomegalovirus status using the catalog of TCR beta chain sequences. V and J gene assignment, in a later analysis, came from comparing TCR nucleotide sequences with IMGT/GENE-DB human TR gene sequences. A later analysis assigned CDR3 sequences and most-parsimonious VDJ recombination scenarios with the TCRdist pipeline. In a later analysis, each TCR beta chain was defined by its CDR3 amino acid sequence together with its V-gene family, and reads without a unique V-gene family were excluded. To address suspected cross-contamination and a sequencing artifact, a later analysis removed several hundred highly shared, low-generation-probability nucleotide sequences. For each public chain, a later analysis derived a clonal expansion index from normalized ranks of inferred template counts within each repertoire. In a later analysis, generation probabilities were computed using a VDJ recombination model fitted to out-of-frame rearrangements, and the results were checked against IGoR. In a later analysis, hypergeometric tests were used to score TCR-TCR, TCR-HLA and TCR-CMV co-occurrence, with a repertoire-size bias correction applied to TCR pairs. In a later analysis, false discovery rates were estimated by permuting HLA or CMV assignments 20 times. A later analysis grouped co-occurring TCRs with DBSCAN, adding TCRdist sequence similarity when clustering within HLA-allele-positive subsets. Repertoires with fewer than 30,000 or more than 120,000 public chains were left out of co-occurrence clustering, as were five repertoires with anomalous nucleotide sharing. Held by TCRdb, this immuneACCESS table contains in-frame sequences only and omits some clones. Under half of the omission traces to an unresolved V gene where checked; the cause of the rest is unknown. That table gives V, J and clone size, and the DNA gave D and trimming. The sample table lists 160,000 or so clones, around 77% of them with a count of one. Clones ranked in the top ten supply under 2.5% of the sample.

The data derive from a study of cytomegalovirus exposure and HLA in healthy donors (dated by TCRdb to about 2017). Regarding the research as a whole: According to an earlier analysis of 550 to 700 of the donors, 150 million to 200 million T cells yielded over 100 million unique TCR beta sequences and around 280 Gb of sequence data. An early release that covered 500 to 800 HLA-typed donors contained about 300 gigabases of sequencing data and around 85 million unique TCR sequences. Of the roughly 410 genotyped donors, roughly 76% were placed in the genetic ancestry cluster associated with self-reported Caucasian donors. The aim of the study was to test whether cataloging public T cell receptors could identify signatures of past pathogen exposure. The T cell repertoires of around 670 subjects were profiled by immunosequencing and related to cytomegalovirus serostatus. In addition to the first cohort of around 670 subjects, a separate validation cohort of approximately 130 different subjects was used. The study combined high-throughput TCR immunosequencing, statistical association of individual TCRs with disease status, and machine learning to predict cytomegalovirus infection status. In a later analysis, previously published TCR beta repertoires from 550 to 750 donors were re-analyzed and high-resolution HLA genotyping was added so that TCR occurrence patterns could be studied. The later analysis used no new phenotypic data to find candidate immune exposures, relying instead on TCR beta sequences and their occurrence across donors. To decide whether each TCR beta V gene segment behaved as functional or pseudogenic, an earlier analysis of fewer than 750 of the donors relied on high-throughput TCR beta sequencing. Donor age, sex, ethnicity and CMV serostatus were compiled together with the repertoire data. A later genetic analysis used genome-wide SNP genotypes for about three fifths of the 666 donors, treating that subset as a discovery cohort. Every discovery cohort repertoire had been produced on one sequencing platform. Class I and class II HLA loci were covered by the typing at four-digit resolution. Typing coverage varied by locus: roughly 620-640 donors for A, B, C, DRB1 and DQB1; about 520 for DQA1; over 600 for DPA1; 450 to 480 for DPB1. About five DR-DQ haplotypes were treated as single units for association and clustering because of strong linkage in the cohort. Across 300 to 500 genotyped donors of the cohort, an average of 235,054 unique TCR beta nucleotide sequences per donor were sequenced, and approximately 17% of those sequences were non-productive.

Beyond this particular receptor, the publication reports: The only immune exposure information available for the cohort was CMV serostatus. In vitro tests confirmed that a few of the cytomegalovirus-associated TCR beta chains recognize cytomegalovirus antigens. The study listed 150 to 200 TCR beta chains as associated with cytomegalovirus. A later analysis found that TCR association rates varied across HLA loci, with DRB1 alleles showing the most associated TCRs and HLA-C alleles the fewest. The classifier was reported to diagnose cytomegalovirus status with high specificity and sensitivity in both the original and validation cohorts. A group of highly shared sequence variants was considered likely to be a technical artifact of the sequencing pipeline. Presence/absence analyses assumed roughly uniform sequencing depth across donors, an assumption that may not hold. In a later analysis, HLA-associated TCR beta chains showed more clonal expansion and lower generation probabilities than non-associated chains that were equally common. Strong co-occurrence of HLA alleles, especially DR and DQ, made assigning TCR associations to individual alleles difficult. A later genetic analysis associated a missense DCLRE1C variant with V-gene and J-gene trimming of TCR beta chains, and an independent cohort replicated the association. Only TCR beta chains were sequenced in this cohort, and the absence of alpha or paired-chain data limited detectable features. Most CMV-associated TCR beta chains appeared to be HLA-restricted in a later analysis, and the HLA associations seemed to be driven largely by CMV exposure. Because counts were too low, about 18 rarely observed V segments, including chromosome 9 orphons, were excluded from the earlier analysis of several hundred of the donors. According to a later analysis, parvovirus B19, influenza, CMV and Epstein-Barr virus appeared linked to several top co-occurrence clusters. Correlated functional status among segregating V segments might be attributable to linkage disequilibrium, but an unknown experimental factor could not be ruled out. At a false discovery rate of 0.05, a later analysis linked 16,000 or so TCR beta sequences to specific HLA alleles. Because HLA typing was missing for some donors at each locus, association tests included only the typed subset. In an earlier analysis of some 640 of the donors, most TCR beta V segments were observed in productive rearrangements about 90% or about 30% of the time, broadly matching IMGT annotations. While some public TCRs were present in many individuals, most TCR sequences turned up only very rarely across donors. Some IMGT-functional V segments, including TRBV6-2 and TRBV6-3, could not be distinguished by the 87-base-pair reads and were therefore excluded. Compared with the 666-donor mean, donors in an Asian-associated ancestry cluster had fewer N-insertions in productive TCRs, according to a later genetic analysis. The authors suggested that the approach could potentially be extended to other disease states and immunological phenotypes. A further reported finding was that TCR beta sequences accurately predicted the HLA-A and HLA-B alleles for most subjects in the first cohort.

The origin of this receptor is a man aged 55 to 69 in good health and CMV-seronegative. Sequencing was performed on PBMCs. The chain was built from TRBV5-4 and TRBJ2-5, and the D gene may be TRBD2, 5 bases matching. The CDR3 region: CASSFPGRSQETQYF. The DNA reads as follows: TGTGCCAGCAGCTTTCCGGGGAGATCCCAAGAGACCCAGTACTTC. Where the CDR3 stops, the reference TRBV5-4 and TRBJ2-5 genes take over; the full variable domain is ETGVTQSPTHLIKTRGQQVTLRCSSQSGHNTVSWYQQALGQGPQFIFQYYREEENGRGNFPPRFSGLQFPNYSSELNVNALELDDSALYLCASSFPGRSQETQYFGPGTRLLVL.